The following is a TCR beta chain sequence with its context. Losses at the gene ends were 4 bases for V and 2 bases for J; bases not matched to a gene: 9. From germline, CDR1 is SGHAT and CDR2 FQNNGV. The CDR3 extends over 16 amino acids. The sample originates from a study of shared clonotypes between healthy human individuals. Study context: The study used three CD4 naive, three CD4 memory, two CD8 naive and one CD8 memory plate per donor.

Naive CD8 cells lacked CD45RO and underwent positive selection for CCR7, leaving out terminally differentiated effector memory CD45RA+ cells. Donors included only healthy HIV-negative adults lacking recent acute infections or vaccinations. TCRdb keeps only in-frame clones here, not all; method: immunoSEQ multiplex PCR. The sample comprises around 2,000,000 clones, about 93% of which are singletons, and about 1.8% rests with the top ten. Sequencing was done on a sample of naive CD8+ T cells from PBMCs. The rearrangement joins TRBV11-2 to TRBJ2-3, with 7 bases lining up with TRBD2. This sequence was found in a man between 18 and 29 years old in good health. Some clones in this sample may be carry-over from other donors' samples. CDR3 loop: CASSYTLAEPTDTQYF. In DNA, the CDR3 is TGTGCCAGCAGCTACACCCTAGCGGAACCCACAGATACGCAGTATTTT.